These 15 T cell receptor beta chains share one sample of origin, sequenced in a study of human T cells and chemical hapten exposure. Time point described: patch test 3, about 24 weeks after DPC sensitization. The sample's treatment: therapeutic diphenylcyclopropenone sensitization with weekly scalp DPC. From the RACE reads, TCRdb called clonotypes with MiXCR, one entry per CDR3 protein. This table holds about 190,000 distinct CDR3 sequences, 24% found once. Material: whole blood, obtained in connection with sensitization to the hapten diphenylcyclopropenone (DPC). The source is a woman aged 40 to 50 with alopecia areata. Some clones in this sample may be carry-over from other donors' samples.

This clonotype appeared a few times. The chain recombines TRBV6-2 or TRBV6-3 with TRBJ1-5; D is perhaps TRBD1 (5 bases). The CDR3 runs 18 residues. Germline CDR1 MNHEY, CDR2 SVGEGT. Trimming took off 2 bases at V and 9 bases at J, with 26 bases between the two ends. The CDR3 nucleotides read TGTGCCAGCAGTTACCTCCCCCTCGAGGCAGGGATCGTTCTGCCCCAGCATTTT. Protein product: CASSYLPLEAGIVLPQHF.

This clonotype came up many times. V usage is TRBV7-2 and J usage is TRBJ2-7; D not resolved. V was trimmed by 1 base and J by 6 bases, leaving 7 bases between them. Germline CDR1 and CDR2: SGHTA and FQGNSA. CDR3 length: 12 amino acids. The CDR3 region is CASSLGVGEQYF. Here the CDR3 DNA reads TGTGCCAGCAGCTTAGGAGTCGGCGAGCAGTACTTC. The complete variable domain, with remaining parts taken from reference TRBV7-2 and TRBJ2-7, reads GAGVSQSPSNKVTEKGKDVELRCDPISGHTALYWYRQSLGQGLEFLIYFQGNSAPDKSGLPSDRFSAERTGGSVSTLTIQRTQQEDSAVYLCASSLGVGEQYFGPGTRLTVT.

The chain employs TRBV12-3 or TRBV12-4 and TRBJ1-1; D gene ambiguous. V was trimmed by 5 bases and J by 1 base, leaving 11 bases between them. The CDR3 is 14 residues long. The chain's CDR3 is CASSLTTRNTEAFF. In DNA, the CDR3 is TGTGCCAGCAGTCTTACAACGAGGAACACTGAAGCTTTCTTT.

This chain uses TRBV12-3 or TRBV12-4 with TRBJ2-7; D uncertain. Trimming left V 6 bases short and J 4 bases short, with 10 bases between. There are 12 residues in the CDR3. The DNA for the CDR3 is TGTGCCAGCAGCCCCGCTGGGTACGAGCAGTACTTC. Protein sequence: CASSPAGYEQYF.

The chain links TRBV20-1 to TRBJ1-6, with a possible D match to TRBD1 (6 bases). This CDR3 is built from 15 residues. Germline assignment: CDR1 DFQATT and CDR2 SNEGSKA (reference sequence). Trimming pared 0 bases from V and 4 bases from J, leaving 10 bases between. CDR3: CSARDGGAYNSPLHF. CDR3 nucleotides: TGCAGTGCTAGAGATGGGGGGGCTTATAATTCACCCCTCCACTTT.

The genes are TRBV3-1 and TRBJ1-4, with TRBD1 as a possible D gene (6 bases). V lost 11 bases and J lost 4, with 11 bases in between. Germline lookup yields CDR1 LGHDT and CDR2 YNNKEL (reference sequence). The CDR3 contains 12 residues. The CDR3 DNA reads as TGTGCCTCAGGGGCCGTTAATGAAAAACTGTTTTTT. This translates into CASGAVNEKLFF.

The rearrangement joins TRBV5-1 to TRBJ2-6; D might be TRBD1 or TRBD2, each matching 5 bases. This CDR3 contains 15 residues. V lost 3 bases and J 0 bases, leaving 7 bases between the germline ends. Germline CDR1 reads SGHRS; CDR2 reads YFSETQ. The CDR3 DNA sequence: TGCGCCAGCAGCTGGGACCCCTCTGGGGCCAACGTCCTGACTTTC. This translates into CASSWDPSGANVLTF.

V and J are TRBV29-1 and TRBJ2-3; D possibly matches TRBD1 or TRBD2 (5 bases each). Trimming shortened V by 2 bases and J by 4 bases, and 16 bases separated the two germline ends. Germline V CDR1 and CDR2: SQVTM, ANQGSEA. The CDR3 is 15 amino acids. The CDR3 coding sequence is TGCAGCGTTGAATCTTCCGGGACGAGACCAGATACGCAGTATTTT. Amino acid sequence: CSVESSGTRPDTQYF.

The chain links TRBV7-9 to TRBJ2-5; D is uncertain. This CDR3 has 16 residues. Trimming removed 5 bases from V and 4 bases from J, with 20 bases in between. Per the germline V gene, CDR1 is SEHNR and CDR2 is FQNEAQ (reference sequence). CDR3 nucleotide sequence: TGTGCCAGCAGCCGGATGACACAAGGCGCCAGAGAGACCCAGTACTTC. Its protein is CASSRMTQGARETQYF.

In regard to this clonotype: Mismatch with germline at one junction end may stem from a read error. The gene calls are TRBV18 and TRBJ2-2; D is ambiguous. The CDR3 has 18 residues. CDR1 KGHSH and CDR2 LQKENI come from the germline V gene. DNA of the CDR3: TGTGCCACCTCAATGTCGATACTCAACCGGCTGAGCACCGGGGAGCTGTTTTTT. Its protein product is CATSMSILNRLSTGELFF.

This clonotype turned up a few times. This chain connects TRBV28 to TRBJ1-5, with D possibly being TRBD1 (6 bases). Germline V CDR1 and CDR2: MDHEN, SYDVKM. V lost 6 bases to trimming and J lost 4 bases, with 19 bases between them. The CDR3 consists of 16 residues. The CDR3 protein is CASRSGAGAPNQPQHF. The CDR3, as DNA: TGTGCCAGCAGGTCGGGCGCAGGGGCCCCTAATCAGCCCCAGCATTTT. Complete variable domain (other parts from reference TRBV28 and TRBJ1-5): DVKVTQSSRYLVKRTGEKVFLECVQDMDHENMFWYRQDPGLGLRLIYFSYDVKMKEKGDIPEGYSVSREKKERFSLILESASTNQTSMYLCASRSGAGAPNQPQHFGDGTRLSIL.

This clonotype was found a few times. J is TRBJ2-1 and V is TRBV20-1; 10 bases match TRBD2. CDR3 length: 16 residues. V lost 4 bases and J lost 9; bases outside the gene matches: 15. Germline V gene lookup returns CDR1 DFQATT and CDR2 SNEGSKA (reference sequence). The CDR3 region is CSAKTGRTSGPGEQFF. The CDR3 DNA reads as TGCAGTGCTAAGACAGGAAGGACTAGCGGCCCCGGTGAGCAGTTCTTC.

This clonotype was observed a few times. The CDR3 DNA reads as TGTGCCAGCACCCCAGCGACAGGGGTGACTGGGGCCAACGTCCTGACTTTC. Translated, it gives CASTPATGVTGANVLTF. This chain uses TRBV6-5 with TRBJ2-6, with 8 positions matching TRBD1. The trim removed 7 bases at V and 2 bases at J, leaving 10 bases unmatched. The CDR3 contains 17 residues. Germline loops: CDR1 MNHEY, CDR2 SVGAGI.

The J gene is TRBJ2-7, the V gene TRBV5-1, with 10 bases that match TRBD2. The length of the CDR3 is 16 residues. Germline V gives CDR1 SGHRS, CDR2 YFSETQ. The J segment lost 0 bases and the V segment lost 0 bases, leaving 3 bases of the junction unmatched. The CDR3 spells CASSLGTSGFSYEQYF. CDR3 coding DNA: TGCGCCAGCAGCTTGGGGACTAGCGGTTTCTCCTACGAGCAGTACTTC.

Only a few counts were recorded for this clonotype. The gene calls are TRBV20-1 and TRBJ1-2; the match to TRBD1 covers 7 bases. With 3 bases clipped from V and 4 bases from J, the junction kept 5 bases outside the gene matches. The germline V gene has CDR1 DFQATT and CDR2 SNEGSKA (reference sequence). This CDR3 region has 13 residues. The CDR3 DNA follows: TGCAGTGCTAGCCGGGACAGAGTCTATGGCTACACCTTC. Protein sequence: CSASRDRVYGYTF.